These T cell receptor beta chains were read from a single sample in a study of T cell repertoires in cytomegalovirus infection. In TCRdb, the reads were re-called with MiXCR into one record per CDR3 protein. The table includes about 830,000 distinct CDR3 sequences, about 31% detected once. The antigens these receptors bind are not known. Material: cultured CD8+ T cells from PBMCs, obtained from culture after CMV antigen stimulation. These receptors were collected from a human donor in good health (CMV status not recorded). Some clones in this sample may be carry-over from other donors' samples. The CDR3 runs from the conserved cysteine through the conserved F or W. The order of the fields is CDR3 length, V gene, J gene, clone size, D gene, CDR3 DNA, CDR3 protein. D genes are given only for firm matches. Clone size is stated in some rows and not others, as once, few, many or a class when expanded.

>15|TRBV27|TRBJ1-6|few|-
TGTGCCAGCAGTTCAGAGCCGGCCTATAATTCACCCCTCCACTTT
CASSSEPAYNSPLHF
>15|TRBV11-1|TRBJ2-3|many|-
TGTGCCAGCAGCCCTAGACCACGGATGGCAGATACGCAGTATTTT
CASSPRPRMADTQYF
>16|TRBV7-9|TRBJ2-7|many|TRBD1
TGTGCCAGCAGCTCTACTACAGGGGGCAGGTCCTACGAGCAGTACTTC
CASSSTTGGRSYEQYF
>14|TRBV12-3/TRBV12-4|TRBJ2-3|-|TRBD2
TGTGCCAGCGTTGGGCTAGCGGGCACAAATACGCAGTATTTT
CASVGLAGTNTQYF
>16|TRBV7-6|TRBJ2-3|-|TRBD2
TGTGCCATTAGACTAGCGGGGGGGCCGGAGTTTGATACGCAGTATTTT
CAIRLAGGPEFDTQYF
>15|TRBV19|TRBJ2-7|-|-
TGTGCCAGTAGTATGGGGAAAGGTCCAAACTACGAGCAGTACTTC
CASSMGKGPNYEQYF
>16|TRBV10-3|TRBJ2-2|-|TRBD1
TGTGCCATCAGAGTCGACAGGGGTATGAACACCGGGGAGCTGTTTTTT
CAIRVDRGMNTGELFF
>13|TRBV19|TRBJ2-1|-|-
TGTGTCAGTAGTATGGGCTCGGGTGGTGAGCAGTTCTTC
CVSSMGSGGEQFF
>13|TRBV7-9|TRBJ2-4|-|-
TGTGCCAGCAGCTCTGGACGGGTAAACATTCAGTACTTC
CASSSGRVNIQYF
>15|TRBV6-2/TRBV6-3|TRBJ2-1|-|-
TGTGCCAGCAGTTACGGGTCAGCCCAGGTATATGAGCAGTTCTTC
CASSYGSAQVYEQFF
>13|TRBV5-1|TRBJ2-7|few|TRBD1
TGCGCCAGCAGCACGGGACAGGTTGAGGAGCAGTACTTC
CASSTGQVEEQYF
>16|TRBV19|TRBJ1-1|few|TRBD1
TGTGCCAGTAGTATATCAGGGGGGGATCGGAACACTGAAGCTTTCTTT
CASSISGGDRNTEAFF
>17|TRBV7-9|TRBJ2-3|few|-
TGTGCCAGCAGCCATCAACGGGGGACCTTAAGCACAGATACGCAGTATTTT
CASSHQRGTLSTDTQYF
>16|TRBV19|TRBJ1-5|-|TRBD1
TGTGCCAGTAGTATAAGGACAGGGGAAAGCAATCAGCCCCAGCATTTT
CASSIRTGESNQPQHF
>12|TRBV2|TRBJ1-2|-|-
TGTGCCAGCGGGGAGCGCCCCTATGGCTACACCTTC
CASGERPYGYTF
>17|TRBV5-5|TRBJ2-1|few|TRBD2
TGTGCCAGCAGCTACCTGACTAGCGGGGGGTCCAGGCATGAGCAGTTCTTC
CASSYLTSGGSRHEQFF
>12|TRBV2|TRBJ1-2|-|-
TGTGCCAGCAAGGGGGGCTACTATGGCTACACCTTC
CASKGGYYGYTF
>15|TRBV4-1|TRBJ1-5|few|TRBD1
TGCGCCAGCAGCCGGGGACAGCCGTACAATCAGCCCCAGCATTTT
CASSRGQPYNQPQHF
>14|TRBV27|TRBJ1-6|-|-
TGTGCCAGCAGCTTAACAGGGAGTAATTCACCCCTCCACTTT
CASSLTGSNSPLHF
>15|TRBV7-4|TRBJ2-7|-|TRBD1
TGTGCCAGCAGCGCTTTTCCGACAGGGGGCGACGAGCAGTACTTC
CASSAFPTGGDEQYF
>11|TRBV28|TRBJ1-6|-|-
TGTGCCAGCAGTTTTACAGCACCCCTCCACTTT
CASSFTAPLHF
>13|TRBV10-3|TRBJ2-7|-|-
TGTGCCATCAGCGGGGACTCCCACTACGAGCAGTACTTC
CAISGDSHYEQYF
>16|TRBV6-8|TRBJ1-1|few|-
TGTGCCAGCAGTTACGGCAGCTGGGCGACCGGCACTGAAGCTTTCTTT
CASSYGSWATGTEAFF
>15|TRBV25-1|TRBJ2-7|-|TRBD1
TGTGCCAGCAGTGACCCCGGGACAGGGGACCACGAGCAGTACTTC
CASSDPGTGDHEQYF
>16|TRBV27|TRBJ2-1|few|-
TGTGCCAGCAGCCCGGTGGGGCCCAGCTCCTACAATGAGCAGTTCTTC
CASSPVGPSSYNEQFF
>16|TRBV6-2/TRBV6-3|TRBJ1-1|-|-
TGTGCCAGCAGTTACGGGGGAACAGGGCTGAACACTGAAGCTTTCTTT
CASSYGGTGLNTEAFF